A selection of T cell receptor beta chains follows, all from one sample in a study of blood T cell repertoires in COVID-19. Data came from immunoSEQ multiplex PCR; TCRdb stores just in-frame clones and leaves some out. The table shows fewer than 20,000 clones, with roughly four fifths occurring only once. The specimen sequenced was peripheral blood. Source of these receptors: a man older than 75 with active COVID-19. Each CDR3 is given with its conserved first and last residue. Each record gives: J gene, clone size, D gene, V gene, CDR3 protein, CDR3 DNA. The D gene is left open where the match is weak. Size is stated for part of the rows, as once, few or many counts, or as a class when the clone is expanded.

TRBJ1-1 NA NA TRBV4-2 CASSQLDRNTEAFF TGTGCCAGCAGCCAACTGGACAGGAACACTGAAGCTTTCTTT
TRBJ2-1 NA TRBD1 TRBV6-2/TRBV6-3 CASSYPTGGAHFHNNEQFF TGTGCCAGCAGTTACCCAACAGGGGGCGCGCACTTTCACAACAATGAGCAGTTCTTC
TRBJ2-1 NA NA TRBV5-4 CASSLDYGEQFF TGTGCCAGCAGCTTGGACTACGGTGAGCAGTTCTTC
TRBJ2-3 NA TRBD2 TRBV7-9 CASSPLRVRGGRTDTQYF TGTGCCAGCAGCCCGCTGCGGGTTCGGGGGGGGCGGACAGATACGCAGTATTTT
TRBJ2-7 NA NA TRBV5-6 CASSFSGTPQYF TGTGCCAGCAGCTTTTCCGGGACTCCTCAGTACTTC
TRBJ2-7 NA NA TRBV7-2 CASSFSPVSSYEQYF TGTGCCAGCAGCTTCTCGCCGGTGAGCTCCTACGAGCAGTACTTC
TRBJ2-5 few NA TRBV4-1 CASSQGGNPRETQYF TGCGCCAGCAGCCAAGGCGGGAACCCGCGAGAGACCCAGTACTTC
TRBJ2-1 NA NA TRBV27 CASSLSREFYNEQFF TGTGCCAGCAGTTTGTCCAGGGAATTCTACAATGAGCAGTTCTTC
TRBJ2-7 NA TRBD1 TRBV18 CASTGTGGYEQYF TGTGCCAGCACTGGGACAGGGGGATACGAGCAGTACTTC
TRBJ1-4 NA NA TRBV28 CASSPTGLVEKLFF TGTGCCAGCAGTCCGACAGGCCTCGTTGAAAAACTGTTTTTT
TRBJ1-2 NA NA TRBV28 CASSFGRNYGYTF TGTGCCAGCAGTTTCGGTCGGAACTATGGCTACACCTTC
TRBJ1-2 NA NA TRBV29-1 CSTLVPGLDGYTF TGCAGCACGTTGGTCCCGGGACTGGATGGCTACACCTTC
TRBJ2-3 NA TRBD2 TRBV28 CASSFALAGTSTDTQYF TGTGCCAGCAGTTTCGCCCTAGCGGGGACTAGCACAGATACGCAGTATTTT
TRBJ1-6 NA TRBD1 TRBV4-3 CASGAGTGVGSPLHF TGCGCCAGCGGAGCCGGGACAGGGGTCGGTTCACCCCTCCACTTT
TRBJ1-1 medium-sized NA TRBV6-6 CASTPTGLNTEAFF TGTGCCAGCACCCCTACCGGTTTGAACACTGAAGCTTTCTTT
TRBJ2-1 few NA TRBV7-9 CASSLPLRGSYNEQFF TGTGCCAGCAGCTTACCCTTGCGGGGTTCCTACAATGAGCAGTTCTTC
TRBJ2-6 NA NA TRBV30 CAWRRKKSGANVLTF TGTGCCTGGAGGAGAAAAAAATCCGGGGCCAACGTCCTGACTTTC
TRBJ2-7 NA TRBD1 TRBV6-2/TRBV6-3 CASSRITGQTTYEQYF TGTGCCAGCAGTCGAATAACGGGACAGACGACCTACGAGCAGTACTTC
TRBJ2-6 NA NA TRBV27 CASKVEASLSGANVLTF TGTGCCAGCAAAGTCGAGGCCTCGCTCTCTGGGGCCAACGTCCTGACTTTC
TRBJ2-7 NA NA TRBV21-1 CASNPEGVTPLYEQYF TGTGCCAGCAACCCTGAAGGGGTTACTCCCCTCTACGAGCAGTACTTC
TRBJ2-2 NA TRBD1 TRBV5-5 CASSYTGGNTGELFF TGTGCCAGCAGCTACACAGGGGGGAACACCGGGGAGCTGTTTTTT
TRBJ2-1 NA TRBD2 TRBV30 CAWSRLAGPEQFF TGTGCCTGGAGCCGACTAGCGGGACCTGAGCAGTTCTTC
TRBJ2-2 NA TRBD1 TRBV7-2 CASSLGTGSNGELFF TGTGCCAGCAGCTTAGGGACAGGGTCGAACGGGGAGCTGTTTTTT
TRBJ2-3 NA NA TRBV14 CASSPRTTDTQYF TGTGCCAGCAGTCCTAGGACAACAGATACGCAGTATTTT
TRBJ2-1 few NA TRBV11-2 CASSFQRKLYNEQFF TGTGCCAGCAGCTTCCAGCGGAAACTCTACAATGAGCAGTTCTTC
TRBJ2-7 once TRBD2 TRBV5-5 CASSRTSESYEQYF TGTGCCAGCAGCCGGACTAGCGAGAGCTACGAGCAGTACTTC
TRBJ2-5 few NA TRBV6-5 CASSYEGGYQETQYF TGTGCCAGCAGTTACGAGGGGGGGTACCAAGAGACCCAGTACTTC